This T cell receptor (beta chain) was sequenced in a study of human T cells and chemical hapten exposure. It was from unfractionated whole blood that total RNA was extracted. With 2 bases removed from V and 5 bases from J, the gap between germline ends came to 7 bases. This CDR3 region has 13 residues. Germline V gives CDR1 LNHDA, CDR2 SQIVND (reference sequence). Single cDNA molecules in the library carried unique molecular identifiers attached during preparation. From the reads, TCRdb called clonotypes with MiXCR, one entry per CDR3 protein. The sample shows about 120,000 distinct CDR3 sequences, around 9% of them seen only once. This clonotype was seen many times.

The TCR was taken from a human donor in good health. Some clones in this sample may be carry-over from other donors' samples. The V gene is TRBV19, the J gene TRBJ1-5; D might be TRBD1 (5 bases). What was sequenced was whole blood. The CDR3 loop is CASSITGDQPQHF. The DNA for the CDR3 is TGTGCCAGTAGTATAACGGGGGATCAGCCCCAGCATTTT.